This TCR beta chain emerged from a study of blood T cell repertoires in COVID-19. Study context: The United States, Italy and Spain were the sources of the acute and convalescent COVID-19 samples. PBMCs, B-cell-depleted T cells, or T cells were the source of the cDNA or gDNA that made up the material.

The V and J ends lost 5 bases and 2 bases, in that order; junction bases with no gene match: 3. Germline CDR1 is SGHNT and CDR2 is YENEEA. This CDR3 has 16 residues. The authors' processing: The assay estimated nucleated cells by amplifying reference gene primers. Using immunoSEQ multiplex PCR, the repertoire was profiled, and TCRdb retains in-frame clones only, with some absent. V, J and clone size are those of that table, while D and trimming were read from the DNA. In the table there are about 360,000 clones, 65% to 90% of which are singletons. While infection was still active, Seattle patients were enrolled and then followed longitudinally.

Sequenced input: peripheral blood. The TCR sequence derives from a woman aged 60-75 years with COVID-19, enrolled during active disease. The chain combines TRBV11-3 with TRBJ1-6; TRBD1 matches at 10 bases. CDR3 sequence reads: CASSTGQGAYNSPLHF. CDR3 sequence (DNA): TGTGCCAGCAGCACCGGACAGGGGGCCTATAATTCACCCCTCCACTTT.